This T cell receptor (beta chain) came from a study of blood T cell repertoires in COVID-19. Study details: Acute and convalescent COVID-19 specimens originated in the United States, Italy and Spain. T cells, B-cell-depleted T cells, or PBMCs supplied cDNA or gDNA.

This clone came up a few times. It was during active infection that Seattle patients were enrolled and then longitudinally followed. The CDR3 totals 13 residues. The V and J ends lost 5 bases and 9 bases respectively, with 11 bases between them. In the original analysis: Amplification of reference gene primers provided the estimated nucleated cell counts. Sequencing was performed with immunoSEQ multiplex PCR; in TCRdb, only in-frame clones are kept and a portion is missing. D and trimming come from the DNA, and the V and J calls and clone size come from that table. The sample includes 200,000 to 250,000 clones, over 80% of them seen just once.

This clonotype was obtained from a woman aged 25-40 years with COVID-19, enrolled during active disease. Sequencing was performed on peripheral blood. The V gene is TRBV12-3 or TRBV12-4, the J gene TRBJ1-6; tentatively, D is TRBD1 (5 bases). The CDR3 sequence is CASSPGRGSPLHF. The CDR3 bases are TGTGCCAGCAGTCCAGGGCGAGGTTCACCCCTCCACTTT.